What follows is one T cell receptor (beta chain) and its context. Participants came from about two dozen US areas, aged roughly 18 to 95 years. In the authors' methods: Nucleated cell counts were estimated from reference gene primer amplification. The table came from immunoSEQ multiplex PCR; TCRdb's copy has only in-frame clones and leaves some out. V and J calls and clone size are those listed in that table; D and trimming were worked out from the DNA. The repertoire has approximately 190,000 clones, about 88% of them found once; the top ten carry about 26%. This sample is part of a study of blood T cell repertoires in COVID-19. V lost 1 base and J lost 5, with 17 bases in between. Germline loops: CDR1 LGHNA, CDR2 YNFKEQ. This CDR3 spans 16 amino acids.

The sequencing sample was made of PBMCs or T cells enriched from blood (not recorded which). The chain carries TRBV4-2 and TRBJ2-5, with D maybe TRBD1 (6 bases). The TCR originated in a woman in her thirties or forties in a cohort exposed to, infected with or recovered from COVID-19 (not recorded which). CDR3 nucleotide sequence: TGTGCCAGCAGCCAAGTTGGGGCAGGGGCAGGGGAGACCCAGTACTTC. This gives the protein CASSQVGAGAGETQYF.